This entry lists 18 T cell receptor beta chains sequenced from one sample in a study of T cell responses to AZD1222 COVID-19 vaccine (dated by TCRdb to the early 2020s). To prepare the library, the immunoSEQ multiplex PCR assay was applied. Here the immuneACCESS table is served through TCRdb, limited to in-frame sequences with V and J called. Missing clones are a known gap in these copies; in checked studies unresolved V genes cover under half, and the rest lacks a known reason. This sample lists 200,000 or so clones; roughly 91% were detected once. Over 0.75% of the sample belongs to the ten largest clones. Read against the paper, the sample's time point label means: baseline before first vaccination. The specimen comprised peripheral blood, sampled on day 0 of AZD1222 vaccination. Receptors originate from an adult in good health.

This chain uses TRBV10-1 with TRBJ2-7; 12 nucleotides line up with TRBD2. Germline lookup yields CDR1 WNHNN and CDR2 SYGVQD (reference sequence). Trimming cost V 9 bases and J 4 bases; bases outside gene matches: 19. The CDR3 totals 18 residues. The CDR3 region has the DNA TGCGCCAGAACCTTAGGGCTAGCGGGAGGGCCGGCAATATACGAGCAGTACTTC. Its translation: CARTLGLAGGPAIYEQYF.

The genes are TRBV19 and TRBJ1-1; 8 nucleotides line up with TRBD1. CDR1 is LNHDA and CDR2 is SQIVND in the germline V gene (reference sequence). The trim removed 8 bases at V and 0 bases at J, leaving 8 bases unmatched. The CDR3 is 15 residues long. CDR3 sequence: CASQPQGALNTEAFF. CDR3 sequence (DNA): TGTGCCAGTCAACCTCAGGGGGCCCTGAACACTGAAGCTTTCTTT.

The chain couples TRBV4-3 to TRBJ1-5; possibly TRBD1 for D (6 bases). V gave up 0 bases and J gave up 3 bases, with 9 bases separating them. Germline V CDR1 and CDR2: LGHNA, YSLEER. The CDR3 length is 15 residues. CDR3 DNA sequence: TGCGCCAGCAGCCAAGAGGCAGGGGCCAATCAGCCCCAGCATTTT. Its translation is CASSQEAGANQPQHF.

The chain uses TRBV7-9 and TRBJ1-1, with 7 bases identical to TRBD1. Germline CDR1 reads SEHNR; CDR2 reads FQNEAQ (reference sequence). The CDR3 extends over 16 amino acids. V lost 6 bases, J lost 1 base, and 11 bases stayed unmatched. CDR3 nucleotide sequence: TGTGCCAGCAGACCAGCGACAGGGTCAGGGAACACTGAAGCTTTCTTT. This gives the protein CASRPATGSGNTEAFF.

The V gene is TRBV5-4, the J gene TRBJ2-3, with unresolved D. V shed 6 bases and J shed 2 bases, with 16 bases lying between them. The V gene's germline CDR1 is SGHNT and CDR2 YYREEE (reference sequence). The CDR3 spans 15 residues. CDR3 in amino acids: CASNTKDAITDTQYF. The DNA of the CDR3 is TGTGCCAGCAACACAAAAGATGCCATCACAGATACGCAGTATTTT.

The rearrangement joins TRBV3-1 (or the pseudogene TRBV3-2) to TRBJ1-5; D is unclear. The germline V gene encodes CDR1 LGHDT and CDR2 YNNKEL (reference sequence). V lost 0 bases and J lost 7, with 16 bases in between. The CDR3 is 16 amino acids. CDR3 region: CASSQDGRISLQPQHF. The CDR3 region has the DNA TGTGCCAGCAGCCAAGATGGGCGAATCTCTCTCCAGCCCCAGCATTTT.

The V call is TRBV3-1 (or the pseudogene TRBV3-2), the J call TRBJ2-7; D is unclear. The CDR3 totals 13 residues. Germline loops: CDR1 LGHDT, CDR2 YNNKEL (reference sequence). V gave up 4 bases and J gave up 0 bases, with 7 bases separating them. The CDR3 here is CASSPTSSYEQYF. The CDR3 DNA sequence: TGTGCCAGCAGCCCTACGAGCTCCTACGAGCAGTACTTC.

V is TRBV12-3 or TRBV12-4 and J is TRBJ1-4; D unclear. The CDR3 is 13 residues long. Trimming removed 5 bases at V and 5 bases at J, with 9 bases between. The CDR3 here is CASSRQRNEKLFF. The CDR3 DNA sequence: TGTGCCAGCAGTCGGCAGCGAAATGAAAAACTGTTTTTT.

The chain uses TRBV5-4 and TRBJ2-2; D remains ambiguous. The V gene's germline CDR1 is SGHNT and CDR2 YYREEE (reference sequence). The CDR3 contains 14 residues. V was trimmed by 4 bases and J by 6 bases, leaving 13 bases between them. The CDR3 region is CASSPEWVAGELFF. CDR3 DNA: TGTGCCAGCAGCCCGGAGTGGGTCGCCGGGGAGCTGTTTTTT.

The rearrangement links TRBV10-3 to TRBJ1-2; D is possibly TRBD1 (6 bases). Trimming took off 10 bases at V and 4 bases at J, with 16 bases between the two ends. The germline CDR1 and CDR2 sequences are ENHRY and SYGVKD. This CDR3 has 13 amino acids. The CDR3 sequence is CASRTESLYGYTF. Here the CDR3 DNA reads TGTGCCAGCCGGACAGAGTCCCTCTATGGCTACACCTTC.

This rearrangement joins TRBV5-4 to TRBJ2-1; TRBD1 matches at 10 bases. The junction had 10 bases not matched to a gene; V was cut back by 0 bases and J by 10 bases. The CDR3 sequence is 16 residues long. Germline V gene lookup returns CDR1 SGHNT and CDR2 YYREEE (reference sequence). As DNA, the CDR3 is TGTGCCAGCAGCTTGGGACCCGGGACAGGGGTCGAGGAGCAGTTCTTC. It specifies CASSLGPGTGVEEQFF. The full variable domain, completed using reference TRBV5-4 and TRBJ2-1, is ETGVTQSPTHLIKTRGQQVTLRCSSQSGHNTVSWYQQALGQGPQFIFQYYREEENGRGNFPPRFSGLQFPNYSSELNVNALELDDSALYLCASSLGPGTGVEEQFFGPGTRLTVL.

The chain combines TRBV6-4 with TRBJ2-7, with D perhaps TRBD1 (6 bases). CDR3 length equals 13 residues. The germline V gene encodes CDR1 MRHNA and CDR2 SNTAGT. CDR3 DNA sequence: TGTCCCGGGGCCCGGGACACTAATTACGAGCAGTACTTC. Its translation: CPGARDTNYEQYF.

This sequence joins TRBV2 and TRBJ2-1; 9 positions agree with TRBD2. The CDR3 loop spans 16 amino acids. Trimming took 6 bases from V and 0 from J; bases not matched to a gene: 6. Germline assignment: CDR1 SNHLY and CDR2 FYNNEI. CDR3 residues: CASRGRGGASYNEQFF. The CDR3 DNA sequence: TGTGCCAGCAGGGGACGCGGGGGGGCCTCCTACAATGAGCAGTTCTTC.

This rearrangement joins TRBV6-1 to TRBJ2-7; D call uncertain. Trimming cost V 3 bases and J 0 bases, with 12 bases left between them. Germline-derived CDR1 and CDR2 are MNHNS and SASEGT. The CDR3 is made up of 15 amino acids. The CDR3 sequence: CASSDSQVLSYEQYF. The CDR3 bases are TGTGCCAGCAGTGATTCCCAGGTCCTCTCCTACGAGCAGTACTTC.

The DNA of the CDR3 is TGTGCCAGCAGTTTATTGATGGGACAGGTGTATGGCTACACCTTC. Translated: CASSLLMGQVYGYTF. The gene calls are TRBV28 and TRBJ1-2; TRBD1 aligns across 8 bases. CDR3 length: 15 amino acids. Germline V lookup: CDR1 MDHEN, CDR2 SYDVKM. V gave up 1 base and J gave up 5 bases; unmatched junction bases: 6.

About this clone: The same CDR3 arises from other DNA sequences in this sample as well. This sequence joins TRBV10-3 and TRBJ2-3; D uncertain. Germline V gene sequence: CDR1 ENHRY, CDR2 SYGVKD. The V and J ends lost 0 bases and 5 bases respectively, with 0 bases between them. This CDR3 is built from 11 residues. CDR3 nucleotide sequence: TGTGCCATCAGTGAGTCAGATACGCAGTATTTT. Residues: CAISESDTQYF.

In its sample, this clone was seen once. The chain has TRBV5-8 and TRBJ2-7; D tentatively fits TRBD1 or TRBD2 (5 bases each). Germline V gene sequence: CDR1 SGHTS, CDR2 YDEGEE. This CDR3 region has 14 residues. The ends were cut back, 0 bases at V and 5 bases at J, with 12 bases in the middle. Written as DNA, the CDR3 is TGTGCCAGCAGCTTGGGAGGGGTCATCGACGAGCAGTACTTC. Translation: CASSLGGVIDEQYF.

The chain couples TRBV6-6 to TRBJ1-6; 9 bases line up with TRBD1. The V segment lost 5 bases and the J segment 3 bases; nucleotides outside the gene matches: 11. This CDR3 spans 18 amino acids. Germline CDR1 and CDR2: MNHNY and SVGAGI (reference sequence). The CDR3 region has the DNA TGTGCCAGCAGTCACGAGGTGGTGGGACAGGGCTATAATTCACCCCTCCACTTT. Translating gives CASSHEVVGQGYNSPLHF.